The 27 T cell receptor beta chains below were found in one sample sequenced in a study of shared clonotypes between healthy human individuals. Produced via immunoSEQ multiplex PCR; TCRdb's table is partial and in-frame only. The table lists about 590,000 clones, over 95% of them singletons. Naivety among CD8 cells was defined by CD45RO negativity and positive CCR7 selection, thereby excluding terminally differentiated effector memory CD45RA+ cells. The source material was naive CD8+ T cells sorted from blood. These receptors all come from a woman aged 25 to 39 in good health.

V gene TRBV5-6 combines with J gene TRBJ2-1; D is ambiguous. This CDR3 comprises 12 residues. CDR1 and CDR2 from the germline V gene are SGHDT and YYEEEE. Trimming left V 0 bases short and J 10 bases short, with 8 bases between. The CDR3 DNA reads TGTGCCAGCAGCTTGGCGCTTGGGGAGCAGTTCTTC. This gives the protein CASSLALGEQFF. The full variable domain, rest sourced from reference TRBV5-6 and TRBJ2-1, is DAGVTQSPTHLIKTRGQQVTLRCSPKSGHDTVSWYQQALGQGPQFIFQYYEEEERQRGNFPDRFSGHQFPNYSSELNVNALLLGDSALYLCASSLALGEQFFGPGTRLTVL.

This chain links TRBV28 with TRBJ2-7, with 11 bases aligning to TRBD2. CDR1 is MDHEN and CDR2 is SYDVKM in the germline V gene. The CDR3 has 14 residues. V shed 5 bases, J shed 6 bases, and the junction held 6 bases outside the gene matches. CDR3 loop: CASSATSGSREQYF. The CDR3 DNA reads as TGTGCCAGCAGTGCAACTAGCGGGAGTCGCGAGCAGTACTTC.

The J gene is TRBJ2-5, the V gene TRBV11-2; 9 bases are a match to TRBD1. The CDR3 contains 15 residues. Unmatched junction bases numbered 7, after V lost 4 bases and J lost 4 bases. In germline, CDR1 is SGHAT, CDR2 FQNNGV. The CDR3 protein is CASSSGTGNLETQYF. CDR3 nucleotide sequence: TGTGCCAGCAGCTCCGGGACAGGGAATTTAGAGACCCAGTACTTC.

For this clone: Other nucleotide sequences from this sample produce the same CDR3. The chain combines TRBV27 with TRBJ2-1; 7 bases line up with TRBD2. CDR1 is MNHEY and CDR2 is SMNVEV in the germline V gene (reference sequence). V shed 3 bases, J shed 1 base, and the junction held 3 bases outside the gene matches. The CDR3 loop spans 15 amino acids. The CDR3 is CASSFSSGSYNEQFF. As DNA, the CDR3 is TGTGCCAGCAGTTTTAGTAGCGGGTCCTACAATGAGCAGTTCTTC.

The CDR3 region is CASSPTENTGELFF. As DNA, the CDR3 is TGTGCCAGCAGCCCTACCGAGAACACCGGGGAGCTGTTTTTT. The V and J genes are TRBV11-1 and TRBJ2-2, with D unclear. Trimming pared 5 bases from V and 1 base from J, leaving 8 bases between. This CDR3 spans 14 amino acids. CDR1 SGHAT and CDR2 FQDESV come from the germline V gene (reference sequence).

The chain joins TRBV10-2 to TRBJ2-7, with D perhaps matching TRBD2 (5 bases). CDR1 is WSHSY and CDR2 is SAAADI in the germline V gene. Trimming stripped 6 bases from V and 3 bases from J, with 6 bases between. The length of the CDR3 is 11 residues. The CDR3 nucleotides are TGCGCCAGCAGGGACTTCTACGAGCAGTACTTC. Translating gives CASRDFYEQYF.

The chain combines TRBV29-1 with TRBJ2-2, with 9 bases fitting TRBD2. V gave up 4 bases and J gave up 6 bases; unmatched junction bases: 6. CDR3 size: 14 residues. The germline V gene has CDR1 SQVTM and CDR2 ANQGSEA. The CDR3 sequence is CSVVGGRASGELFF. CDR3 nucleotides: TGCAGCGTTGTTGGCGGGAGGGCCTCCGGGGAGCTGTTTTTT.

V gene TRBV7-9 combines with J gene TRBJ1-3; D not certain. Germline V gene lookup returns CDR1 SEHNR and CDR2 FQNEAQ (reference sequence). V was shortened by 1 base and J by 0 bases, with 7 bases between the two germline ends. The CDR3 contains 15 residues. The CDR3 spells CASSLVGSSGNTIYF. DNA of the CDR3: TGTGCCAGCAGCTTAGTCGGGAGCTCTGGAAACACCATATATTTT.

This rearrangement joins TRBV9 to TRBJ2-1; 7 nucleotides align to TRBD1. This CDR3 spans 15 amino acids. The V gene's germline CDR1 is SGDLS and CDR2 YYNGEE. The ends lost 0 bases at V and 7 bases at J; junction bases unmatched: 7. The CDR3 is CASSVAPATGNEQFF. As DNA, the CDR3 is TGTGCCAGCAGCGTAGCCCCGGCGACAGGGAATGAGCAGTTCTTC.

V is TRBV6-5 and J is TRBJ2-2; 8 nucleotides match TRBD2. The CDR3 extends over 12 amino acids. The V gene's germline CDR1 is MNHEY and CDR2 SVGAGI. V gave up 7 bases and J gave up 6 bases; unmatched junction bases: 1. The CDR3 DNA reads as TGTGCCAGCACGGGAGGGGCCGGGGAGCTGTTTTTT. This sequence encodes CASTGGAGELFF.

The V and J genes are TRBV5-1 and TRBJ1-2; D perhaps matches TRBD1 (6 bases). The CDR3 contains 17 residues. Germline CDR1 reads SGHRS; CDR2 reads YFSETQ. V was pared by 1 base and J by 4 bases, with 20 bases between. The CDR3, as DNA: TGCGCCAGCAGCTTGAGTCCGGGGGCCGGGGCAGGCTATGGCTACACCTTC. It translates to CASSLSPGAGAGYGYTF.

This chain joins TRBV7-6 and TRBJ2-5; tentative D call: TRBD2 (6 bases). CDR3 length equals 15 residues. In germline, CDR1 is SGHVS, CDR2 FNYEAQ. Trimming took 6 bases from V and 5 from J, leaving 19 bases between them. The CDR3 sequence is CASSLTSGERETQYF. The CDR3 DNA reads as TGTGCCAGCAGTCTTACTTCGGGGGAGAGGGAGACCCAGTACTTC.

This sequence joins TRBV2 and TRBJ1-1; TRBD1 agrees at 9 bases. J was trimmed by 0 bases and V by 6 bases; bases with no gene match: 5. The germline V gene has CDR1 SNHLY and CDR2 FYNNEI. CDR3 length: 15 amino acids. CDR3 sequence (DNA): TGTGCCAGCAGGGCAGGGACAGGGATGAACACTGAAGCTTTCTTT. Protein sequence: CASRAGTGMNTEAFF. The whole variable domain, remainder taken from reference TRBV2 and TRBJ1-1, is EPEVTQTPSHQVTQMGQEVILRCVPISNHLYFYWYRQILGQKVEFLVSFYNNEISEKSEIFDDQFSVERPDGSNFTLKIRSTKLEDSAMYFCASRAGTGMNTEAFFGQGTRLTVV.

This clone was detected once. The rearrangement links TRBV19 to TRBJ2-7; D not certain. Germline V gene lookup returns CDR1 LNHDA and CDR2 SQIVND (reference sequence). CDR3 length: 13 amino acids. V lost 5 bases to trimming and J lost 6 bases, with 14 bases between them. CDR3 coding DNA: TGTGCCAGTAGTCCCGGTCCGTTGGTCGAGCAGTACTTC. Amino acids: CASSPGPLVEQYF.

This sequence joins TRBV5-6 and TRBJ1-2, with TRBD1 matching over 7 bases. Germline V CDR1 and CDR2: SGHDT, YYEEEE. Losses at the gene ends were 3 bases for V and 0 bases for J; bases not matched to a gene: 11. The CDR3 contains 17 residues. CDR3 residues: CASSSNDRVRANYGYTF. The DNA for the CDR3 is TGTGCCAGCAGCTCCAACGACAGGGTTAGAGCTAACTATGGCTACACCTTC.

The chain couples TRBV9 to TRBJ2-1, with 8 bases identical to TRBD2. Germline CDR1 SGDLS, CDR2 YYNGEE. The CDR3 is made up of 15 amino acids. V lost 6 bases to trimming and J lost 0 bases; unmatched junction nucleotides: 5. The CDR3 DNA is TGTGCCAGCACCGAAGCGGGGGACTCCTACAATGAGCAGTTCTTC. This codes for CASTEAGDSYNEQFF.

The rearrangement uses TRBV5-6 and TRBJ2-1; D is unclear. Germline values: CDR1 SGHDT, CDR2 YYEEEE. This CDR3 is built from 14 residues. V gave up 2 bases and J gave up 5 bases, with 11 bases separating them. CDR3 residues: CASSLWGTDNEQFF. Written as DNA, the CDR3 is TGTGCCAGCAGCTTATGGGGAACGGACAATGAGCAGTTCTTC. Using reference TRBV5-6 and TRBJ2-1 for the parts outside the CDR3, the full variable domain is DAGVTQSPTHLIKTRGQQVTLRCSPKSGHDTVSWYQQALGQGPQFIFQYYEEEERQRGNFPDRFSGHQFPNYSSELNVNALLLGDSALYLCASSLWGTDNEQFFGPGTRLTVL.

The V call is TRBV19, the J call TRBJ1-5, with a possible D match to TRBD1 (6 bases). Germline V gives CDR1 LNHDA, CDR2 SQIVND (reference sequence). There are 19 residues in the CDR3. Trimming left V 3 bases short and J 8 bases short, with 29 bases between. The CDR3 DNA is TGTGCCAGTAGTATTAATCTGGGCCCCTTGTGGGGGGCGGTTGAGCCCCAGCATTTT. This translates into CASSINLGPLWGAVEPQHF.

The chain is built from TRBV4-1 and TRBJ2-1; TRBD2 is a possible D gene (6 bases). This CDR3 contains 16 residues. V was shortened by 0 bases and J by 6 bases, with 15 bases between the two germline ends. Germline V lookup: CDR1 MGHRA, CDR2 YSYEKL. The CDR3 DNA is TGCGCCAGCAGCCAAGAGGGGTCTAGCGCCCGCAATGAGCAGTTCTTC. Translated, it gives CASSQEGSSARNEQFF.

This chain joins TRBV5-1 and TRBJ2-1; 12 bases are a match to TRBD2. The germline V gene has CDR1 SGHRS and CDR2 YFSETQ. The CDR3 spans 18 residues. J gave up 6 bases and V 0 bases, and 10 bases lay outside the gene matches. CDR3 DNA sequence: TGCGCCAGCAGCTTGGCAGCTAGCGGGAGGGCCCTAGCCAATGAGCAGTTCTTC. This gives the protein CASSLAASGRALANEQFF. Together with reference TRBV5-1 and TRBJ2-1, the CDR3 gives the full variable domain: KAGVTQTPRYLIKTRGQQVTLSCSPISGHRSVSWYQQTPGQGLQFLFEYFSETQRNKGNFPGRFSGRQFSNSRSEMNVSTLELGDSALYLCASSLAASGRALANEQFFGPGTRLTVL.

The genes are TRBV6-1 and TRBJ1-2; D not certain. The CDR3 is 13 amino acids. Trimming removed 0 bases at V and 1 base at J, with 3 bases between. Germline V gene sequence: CDR1 MNHNS, CDR2 SASEGT. As DNA, the CDR3 is TGTGCCAGCAGTGAAGCGTTTAACTATGGCTACACCTTC. Translated, it gives CASSEAFNYGYTF.

The chain recombines TRBV6-5 with TRBJ1-3; a possible D gene is TRBD1 (5 bases). Trimming cost V 0 bases and J 1 base, with 7 bases left between them. The germline gives CDR1 MNHEY, CDR2 SVGAGI. This CDR3 contains 15 residues. CDR3 loop: CASSYSTGSGNTIYF. Here the CDR3 DNA reads TGTGCCAGCAGTTACTCCACAGGTTCTGGAAACACCATATATTTT.

The V and J genes are TRBV7-9 and TRBJ1-2, with TRBD1 matching 10 bases. V lost 1 base, J lost 4 bases, and 0 bases stayed unmatched. Per the germline V gene, CDR1 is SEHNR and CDR2 is FQNEAQ (reference sequence). The CDR3 is made up of 14 amino acids. In DNA, the CDR3 is TGTGCCAGCAGCTTAGGGACAGGGGGCTATGGCTACACCTTC. Its protein product is CASSLGTGGYGYTF.

The chain has TRBV6-1 and TRBJ2-1; possibly TRBD1 or TRBD2 for D (6 bases each). This CDR3 is 11 amino acids long. V lost 7 bases and J 8 bases, leaving 9 bases between the germline ends. In germline, CDR1 is MNHNS, CDR2 SASEGT. CDR3 sequence reads: CASTRGDEQFF. For the CDR3, the DNA is TGTGCCAGCACAAGGGGGGATGAGCAGTTCTTC.

The rearrangement uses TRBV7-8 and TRBJ2-5; the D gene is possibly TRBD1 (6 bases). Germline V CDR1 and CDR2: SGHVS, FQNEAQ. The CDR3 totals 15 residues. Deletions cut 4 bases from V and 1 base from J, with 13 bases between. CDR3 sequence: CASSSSTGLQETQYF. CDR3 nucleotide sequence: TGTGCCAGCAGCTCGTCGACAGGCCTCCAAGAGACCCAGTACTTC.

The rearrangement uses TRBV5-6 and TRBJ2-5; tentatively, D is TRBD1 (6 bases). The V gene's germline CDR1 is SGHDT and CDR2 YYEEEE. The V and J ends lost 6 bases and 2 bases respectively, with 20 bases between them. This CDR3 region has 16 residues. DNA for the CDR3: TGTGCCAGCAACCGGTTGGGGGCGGAGACACAAGAGACCCAGTACTTC. It codes for CASNRLGAETQETQYF.

With respect to this clone: The sample holds other DNA sequences that translate to the same CDR3. CDR3 residues: CASSVGGSQETQYF. CDR3 nucleotides: TGTGCCAGCAGCGTAGGTGGCAGCCAAGAGACCCAGTACTTC. The rearrangement joins TRBV9 to TRBJ2-5; D gene ambiguous. This CDR3 spans 14 amino acids. Trimming took off 0 bases at V and 1 base at J, with 7 bases between the two ends. Germline V CDR1 and CDR2: SGDLS, YYNGEE.